The entry below gives a single TCR beta chain sequence along with its context. The antigen is not known. This CDR3 comprises 13 residues. Trimming took 4 bases from V and 8 from J, leaving 14 bases between them. Germline V CDR1 and CDR2: GTSNPN, SVGIG (reference sequence). Sequencing was performed with immunoSEQ multiplex PCR; in TCRdb, only in-frame clones are kept and a portion is missing. The profile shows over 150,000 clones, over 75% of them singletons. This entry is derived from a study of T cell responses to AZD1222 COVID-19 vaccine. Study results and caveats: Mostly white British, mostly female donors; authors suggested clonal diversity may be underestimated.

This TCR was sampled from an adult in good health. The rearrangement links TRBV30 to TRBJ1-4; a possible D gene is TRBD1 (6 bases). The sequencing here drew on peripheral blood, taken on day 0 of AZD1222 vaccination. The CDR3 here is CAWTRTDQEKLFF. CDR3 in DNA: TGTGCCTGGACTCGGACAGACCAAGAAAAACTGTTTTTT.